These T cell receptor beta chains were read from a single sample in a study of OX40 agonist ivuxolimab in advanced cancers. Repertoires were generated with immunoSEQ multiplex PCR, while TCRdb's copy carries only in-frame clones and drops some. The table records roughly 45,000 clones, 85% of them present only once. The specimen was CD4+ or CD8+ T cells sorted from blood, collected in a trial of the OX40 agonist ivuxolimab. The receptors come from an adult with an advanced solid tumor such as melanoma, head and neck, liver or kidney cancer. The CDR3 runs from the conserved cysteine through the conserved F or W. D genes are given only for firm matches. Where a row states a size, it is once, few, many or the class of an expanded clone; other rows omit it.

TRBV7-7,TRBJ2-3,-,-,TGTGCCAGCAGCCTGGGACAGCGGGGCGATACGCAGTATTTT,CASSLGQRGDTQYF
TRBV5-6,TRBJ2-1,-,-,TGTGCCAGCAGCTTGTCTGCGGGACAGCTCTACAATGAGCAGTTCTTC,CASSLSAGQLYNEQFF
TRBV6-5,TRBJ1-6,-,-,TGTGCCAGCAGTTACATGGGCGGGAATTCACCCCTCCACTTT,CASSYMGGNSPLHF
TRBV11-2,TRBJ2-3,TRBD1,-,TGTGCCAGCAGCTTAGAGGGACAGGGAACAGATACGCAGTATTTT,CASSLEGQGTDTQYF
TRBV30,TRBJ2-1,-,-,TGTGCCTGGAGTGTTTGGGGGGCTGGGGATGAGCAGTTCTTC,CAWSVWGAGDEQFF
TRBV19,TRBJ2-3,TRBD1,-,TGTGCCAGTAGTACCCCCGGGACAGGGAGCACAGATACGCAGTATTTT,CASSTPGTGSTDTQYF
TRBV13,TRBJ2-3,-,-,TGTGCCAGCAGACAGAGGGGAGGGCTGGGGGGCAACACAGATACGCAGTATTTT,CASRQRGGLGGNTDTQYF
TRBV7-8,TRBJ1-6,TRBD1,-,TGTGCCAGCAGCTTAGCGGGACAGGGGAACTATAATTCACCCCTCCACTTT,CASSLAGQGNYNSPLHF
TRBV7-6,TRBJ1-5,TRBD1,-,TGTGCCAGCAGCTTTGGACAGGGGGCTAATCAGCCCCAGCATTTT,CASSFGQGANQPQHF
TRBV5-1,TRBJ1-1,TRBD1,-,TGCGCCAGCAGCTTGATTGGGACAGCGAACACTGAAGCTTTCTTT,CASSLIGTANTEAFF
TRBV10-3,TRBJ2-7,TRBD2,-,TGTGCCATCAGTGGAGAGACGGGGGGTCGCGAGCAGTACTTC,CAISGETGGREQYF
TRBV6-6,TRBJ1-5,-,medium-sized,TGTGCCAGCAGTTACTCGATGTGGCCCTCGCATTTT,CASSYSMWPSHF
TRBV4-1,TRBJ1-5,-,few,TGCGCCAGCAGCCAAGCCCACGGACAGCCCCAGCATTTT,CASSQAHGQPQHF
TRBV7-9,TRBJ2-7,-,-,TGTGCCAGCAGCTTAAGTCTTGGATACGAGCAGTACTTC,CASSLSLGYEQYF
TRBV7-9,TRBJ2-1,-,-,TGTGCCAGCAGCTTAGGGTCCAATGAGCAGTTCTTC,CASSLGSNEQFF
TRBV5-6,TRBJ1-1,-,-,TGTGCCAGCAGCCTCCCCGACGGCGCTGAAGCTTTCTTT,CASSLPDGAEAFF
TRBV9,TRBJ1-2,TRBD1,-,TGTGCCAGCAGCCCCGGGACAGGGAGCTATGGCTACACCTTC,CASSPGTGSYGYTF
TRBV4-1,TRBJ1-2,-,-,TGCGCCAGCAGCCAAGTGACGGGGGCTAATGGCTACACCTTC,CASSQVTGANGYTF
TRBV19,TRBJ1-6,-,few,TGTGCCAGTAGTTGGCAGGACAATTCACCCCTCCACTTT,CASSWQDNSPLHF
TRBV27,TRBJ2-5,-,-,TGTGCCAGCAGTTTAGCAGGGAGACGGGGGACCCAGTACTTC,CASSLAGRRGTQYF
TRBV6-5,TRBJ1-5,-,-,TGTGCCAGCAGTCCGGACAGAGGACCGCGTCAGCCCCAGCATTTT,CASSPDRGPRQPQHF
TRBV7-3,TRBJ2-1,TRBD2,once,TGTGCCAGCAGCCCTAGCGGGGGGCTTTTCAATGAGCAGTTCTTC,CASSPSGGLFNEQFF
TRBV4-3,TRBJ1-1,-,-,TGCGCCAGCAGCCAAGAGAAGATGGCGAACACTGAAGCTTTCTTT,CASSQEKMANTEAFF
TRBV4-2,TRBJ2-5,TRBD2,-,TGTGCCAGCAGCCAAGGGCTTTCAGCGGGGGGGCCTTGGGGCGATGAAGAGACCCAGTACTTC,CASSQGLSAGGPWGDEETQYF
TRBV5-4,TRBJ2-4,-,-,TGTGCCAGCAGCTCCCTCCAAAACATTCAGTACTTC,CASSSLQNIQYF
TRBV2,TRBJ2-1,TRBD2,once,TGTGCCAGCAGTGAACATAGCGGGGGGGCCTACAATGAGCAGTTCTTC,CASSEHSGGAYNEQFF
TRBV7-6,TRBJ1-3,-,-,TGTGCCAGCAGCCCCAATGTCCTAAAAAAGTTTTTATCTGGAAACACCATATATTTT,CASSPNVLKKFLSGNTIYF
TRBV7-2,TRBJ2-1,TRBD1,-,TGTGCCAGCAGCTTCCCGGGACAGATTAATGAGCAGTTCTTC,CASSFPGQINEQFF
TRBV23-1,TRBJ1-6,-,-,TGCGCCAGCAGTCAAAACTCGGGGCGCGGCAGGCGTAATTCACCCCTCCACTTT,CASSQNSGRGRRNSPLHF
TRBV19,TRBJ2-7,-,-,TGTGCCAGTAGTATCAAAATTTGGGGCGAGCAGTACTTC,CASSIKIWGEQYF
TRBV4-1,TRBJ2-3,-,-,TGCGCCAGCAGCCAAGTTATGGGCCTCAACACAGATACGCAGTATTTT,CASSQVMGLNTDTQYF